The rows below give T cell receptor beta chains drawn from one sample of a study of cytomegalovirus exposure and HLA in healthy donors. Profiled with immunoSEQ multiplex PCR; TCRdb holds only in-frame clones, not every one. This sample has approximately 150,000 clones, with about a tenth found just once. The sample consisted of PBMCs. These TCRs come from a male donor in good health and CMV-seronegative. Both conserved end residues are part of each CDR3. The order of the fields is clone size, CDR3 length, D gene, J gene, V gene, CDR3 protein, CDR3 DNA. The D gene is left open where the match is weak. Expanded clones get a size class; other rows say once, few or many, or leave the size out.

>NA|17|TRBD1|TRBJ2-7|TRBV11-2
CASTSRAGTDLFYEQYF
TGTGCCAGCACCTCACGGGCCGGGACAGACTTATTCTACGAGCAGTACTTC
>NA|18|NA|TRBJ1-1|TRBV12-2
CASRLTPGETWAGTEAFF
TGTGCAAGTCGCTTGACCCCAGGGGAAACCTGGGCCGGCACTGAAGCTTTCTTT
>NA|15|TRBD2|TRBJ2-7|TRBV5-4
CASSLGLAYSYEQYF
TGTGCCAGCAGTTTGGGACTAGCCTACTCCTACGAGCAGTACTTC
>NA|16|TRBD1|TRBJ1-1|TRBV6-6
CASSYPADREDTEAFF
TGTGCCAGCAGTTACCCCGCGGACAGGGAAGACACTGAAGCTTTCTTT
>few|15|NA|TRBJ1-5|TRBV9
CASNRAGSHNQPQHF
TGTGCCAGCAACCGAGCCGGGTCTCATAATCAGCCCCAGCATTTT
>few|14|NA|TRBJ2-2|TRBV14
CASSHLGQTGELFF
TGTGCCAGCAGCCATCTAGGACAGACCGGGGAGCTGTTTTTT
>few|14|NA|TRBJ2-1|TRBV19
CASTTRGDSGEQFF
TGTGCCAGTACTACTAGAGGGGATAGCGGAGAGCAGTTCTTC
>few|14|TRBD1|TRBJ1-1|TRBV7-2
CASSAGQGGSEAFF
TGTGCCAGCAGCGCAGGACAGGGTGGGAGTGAAGCTTTCTTT
>NA|15|NA|TRBJ1-5|TRBV7-3
CASSRRGGAGQPQHF
TGTGCCAGCAGCCGGAGGGGGGGCGCGGGTCAGCCCCAGCATTTT
>many|11|NA|TRBJ1-2|TRBV6-1
CASSLLYGYTF
TGTGCCAGCAGCTTATTATATGGCTACACCTTC
>NA|17|TRBD2|TRBJ2-7|TRBV4-3
CASSQGIPGLANYEQYF
TGCGCCAGCAGCCAAGGGATCCCGGGACTAGCGAACTACGAGCAGTACTTC
>NA|18|TRBD1|TRBJ2-2|TRBV12-5
CASGLVGTVGDNTGELFF
TGTGCTAGTGGTTTGGTAGGGACAGTGGGAGACAACACCGGGGAGCTGTTTTTT
>NA|15|TRBD1|TRBJ1-4|TRBV2
CASSARAGGYEKLFF
TGTGCCAGCAGTGCCCGGGCAGGGGGATACGAAAAACTGTTTTTT
>NA|13|NA|TRBJ1-5|TRBV19
CASNGARVQPQHF
TGTGCCAGTAACGGCGCCCGGGTTCAGCCCCAGCATTTT
>few|15|NA|TRBJ1-1|TRBV7-8
CASSEWEQANTEAFF
TGTGCCAGCAGCGAGTGGGAACAGGCGAACACTGAAGCTTTCTTT